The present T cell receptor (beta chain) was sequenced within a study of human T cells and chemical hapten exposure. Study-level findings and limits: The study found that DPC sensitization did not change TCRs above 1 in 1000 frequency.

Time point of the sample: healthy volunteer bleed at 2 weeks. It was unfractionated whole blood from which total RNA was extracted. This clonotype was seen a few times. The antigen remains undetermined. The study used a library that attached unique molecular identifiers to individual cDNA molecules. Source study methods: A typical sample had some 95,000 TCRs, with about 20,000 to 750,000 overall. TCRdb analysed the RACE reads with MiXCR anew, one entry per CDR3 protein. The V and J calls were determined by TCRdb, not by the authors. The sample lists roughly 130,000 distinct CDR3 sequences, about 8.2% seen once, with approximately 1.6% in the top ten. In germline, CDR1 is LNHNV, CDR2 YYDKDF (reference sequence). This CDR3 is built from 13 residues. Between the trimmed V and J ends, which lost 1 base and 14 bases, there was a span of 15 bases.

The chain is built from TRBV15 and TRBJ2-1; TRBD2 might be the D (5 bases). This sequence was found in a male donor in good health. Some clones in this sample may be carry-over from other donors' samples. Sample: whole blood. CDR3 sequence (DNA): TGTGCCACCAGCAGAGCCGGGATTCCGAGGAAGTTCTTC. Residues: CATSRAGIPRKFF.